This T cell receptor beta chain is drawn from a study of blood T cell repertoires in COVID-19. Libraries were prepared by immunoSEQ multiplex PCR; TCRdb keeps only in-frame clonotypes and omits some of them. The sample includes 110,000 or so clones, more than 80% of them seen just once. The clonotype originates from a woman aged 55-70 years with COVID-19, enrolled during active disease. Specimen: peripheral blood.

CDR3 bases: TGTGCCAGCAGACCTCTTAGGACAGGCACTGAAGCTTTCTTT. The encoded protein is CASRPLRTGTEAFF. The chain employs TRBV6-6 and TRBJ1-1, with TRBD1 identical over 7 bases. With 6 bases clipped from V and 4 bases from J, the junction kept 8 bases outside the gene matches. This CDR3 spans 14 amino acids. Germline values: CDR1 MNHNY, CDR2 SVGAGI (reference sequence).